These 29 T cell receptor beta chains were sequenced from one sample in a study of shared clonotypes between healthy human individuals. Clones were sequenced by immunoSEQ multiplex PCR, and TCRdb holds only the in-frame ones, with some missing. This table has around 700,000 clones, 72% appearing once. The specimen sequenced was memory CD4+ T cells sorted from blood. Stated subset: CD45RA-negative fraction. Every receptor here comes from a woman younger than 45 in good health.

The chain employs TRBV29-1 and TRBJ1-4, with a tentative D call TRBD1 (5 bases). V was cut by 6 bases and J by 8 bases, with 19 bases left in between. CDR1 SQVTM and CDR2 ANQGSEA come from the germline V gene. CDR3 length: 14 amino acids. The CDR3 protein is CSVDTGDRGEKLFF. The CDR3 coding sequence is TGCAGCGTGGACACCGGGGACCGAGGGGAAAAACTGTTTTTT.

In its sample, this clone was seen once. The J gene is TRBJ2-5, the V gene TRBV5-1, with D unclear. V dropped 5 bases and J dropped 5 bases, with 7 bases sitting between them. Germline V gene data show CDR1 as SGHRS and CDR2 as YFSETQ. The CDR3 length is 11 residues. CDR3 residues: CASRATETQYF. The CDR3 nucleotides read TGCGCCAGCAGGGCGACTGAGACCCAGTACTTC.

DNA of the CDR3: TGTGCCAGCAGCTTCGGGGGACGGGTGGGAGAGACCCAGTACTTC. This translates into CASSFGGRVGETQYF. The rearrangement uses TRBV28 and TRBJ2-5, with a possible D match to TRBD2 (6 bases). Germline-derived CDR1 and CDR2 are MDHEN and SYDVKM. Trimming cost V 6 bases and J 4 bases, with 18 bases left between them. The CDR3 contains 15 residues.

The chain combines TRBV10-2 with TRBJ2-1; D is ambiguous. Germline-derived CDR1 and CDR2 are WSHSY and SAAADI. The CDR3 totals 13 residues. V was trimmed by 4 bases and J by 6 bases, leaving 10 bases between them. CDR3 sequence: CASSVIAGNEQFF. The DNA for the CDR3 is TGCGCCAGCAGTGTAATAGCAGGCAATGAGCAGTTCTTC.

The chain recombines TRBV7-9 with TRBJ1-4; TRBD1 aligns across 8 bases. V was clipped by 5 bases and J by 0 bases; unmatched bases: 5. The CDR3 sequence is 16 residues long. In germline, CDR1 is SEHNR, CDR2 FQNEAQ (reference sequence). In DNA form, the CDR3 reads TGTGCCAGCAGCCCAGGACAGGGCGCAACTAATGAAAAACTGTTTTTT. This translates into CASSPGQGATNEKLFF.

This chain joins TRBV6-1 and TRBJ2-7; the D is unclear. The CDR3 is 13 amino acids. Germline assignment: CDR1 MNHNS and CDR2 SASEGT. V lost 6 bases and J lost 4, with 13 bases in between. For the CDR3, the DNA is TGTGCCAGCAGCTTGGGCAGTCTATACGAGCAGTACTTC. It codes for CASSLGSLYEQYF.

J is TRBJ2-1 and V is TRBV5-4; 14 bases are shared with TRBD2. Germline V gene sequence: CDR1 SGHNT, CDR2 YYREEE (reference sequence). This CDR3 has 15 residues. The V gene end was trimmed by 4 bases and the J gene end by 8 bases; junction bases not matched to a gene: 5. The CDR3 bases are TGTGCCAGCAGCAGGACTAGCGGGAGGTTTGATGAGCAGTTCTTC. It is translated as CASSRTSGRFDEQFF.

This chain uses TRBV29-1 with TRBJ2-5; D gene uncertain. Gene TRBJ2-7 matches the end of the DNA better, so the J call may be wrong. This CDR3 comprises 12 residues. Germline CDR1 is SQVTM and CDR2 is ANQGSEA. The CDR3 sequence is CSVEMSSYEQYF. CDR3 DNA sequence: TGCAGCGTTGAGATGAGCTCCTACGAGCAGTACTTC.

Turning to this clone: This specimen includes other DNA sequences encoding the same CDR3. CDR3 sequence (DNA): TGCGCCAGCAGCTTGGCCAGCGGGGGGTACAATGAGCAGTTCTTC. It yields the protein CASSLASGGYNEQFF. The chain employs TRBV5-1 and TRBJ2-1; 9 bases are shared with TRBD2. The trim removed 0 bases at V and 4 bases at J, leaving 2 bases unmatched. The CDR3 is made up of 15 amino acids. From germline, CDR1 is SGHRS and CDR2 YFSETQ.

The gene calls are TRBV5-1 and TRBJ2-2; D is possibly TRBD1 or TRBD2 (6 bases each). The CDR3 is 15 amino acids. Germline CDR1 is SGHRS and CDR2 is YFSETQ. The germline V and J ends were trimmed by 3 bases and 6 bases, with 15 bases remaining between them. CDR3 DNA: TGCGCCAGCAGCTCGGGCGATCGGGGGCCCGGGGAGCTGTTTTTT. Residues: CASSSGDRGPGELFF.

The chain has TRBV5-3 and TRBJ1-4; 9 bases fit TRBD1. TRBV5-3 is annotated as an ORF whose role is uncertain. The length of the CDR3 is 17 residues. V was pared by 4 bases and J by 6 bases, with 13 bases of the junction left unmatched. CDR3 DNA: TGTGCCAGAAGCCCCCAACCCCCGGACAGGGGTTATGAAAAACTGTTTTTT. This translates into CARSPQPPDRGYEKLFF.

The genes are TRBV6-4 and TRBJ2-7, with D unclear. Per the germline V gene, CDR1 is MRHNA and CDR2 is SNTAGT. This CDR3 has 9 amino acids. V was shortened by 10 bases and J by 2 bases, with 3 bases between the two germline ends. The chain's CDR3 is CATTYEQYF. CDR3 sequence (DNA): TGTGCCACCACCTACGAGCAGTACTTC.

This clone was recorded only once. In nucleotides, the CDR3 is TGTGCCAGCAAGGACAGGGGGCCCTATAGCAATCAGCCCCAGCATTTT. The encoded protein is CASKDRGPYSNQPQHF. The chain employs TRBV6-6 and TRBJ1-5; the match to TRBD1 covers 11 bases. Unmatched junction bases numbered 5, after V lost 7 bases and J lost 0 bases. The germline V gene has CDR1 MNHNY and CDR2 SVGAGI (reference sequence). The CDR3 has 16 amino acids.

The V gene is TRBV30, the J gene TRBJ2-1; 10 bases match TRBD2. Germline loops: CDR1 GTSNPN, CDR2 SVGIG (reference sequence). This CDR3 region has 15 residues. Trimming at V came to 3 bases and at J to 4 bases, leaving 6 bases not matched to a gene. CDR3 in amino acids: CAWSHPSGRYNEQFF. Here the CDR3 DNA reads TGTGCCTGGAGCCACCCTAGCGGGAGATACAATGAGCAGTTCTTC.

There are a few counts of this clone. The gene calls are TRBV28 and TRBJ2-6; D unresolved. The ends were cut back, 1 base at V and 0 bases at J, with 4 bases in the middle. Looked up from germline, CDR1 is MDHEN and CDR2 is SYDVKM. The CDR3 is made up of 15 amino acids. CDR3 residues: CASSLYGSGANVLTF. CDR3 coding DNA: TGTGCCAGCAGTTTATACGGCTCTGGGGCCAACGTCCTGACTTTC.

The chain carries TRBV2 and TRBJ1-2, with TRBD1 identical over 8 bases. This CDR3 is built from 14 residues. With V trimmed by 4 bases and J by 4 bases, 5 bases remained unmatched. Germline-derived CDR1 and CDR2 are SNHLY and FYNNEI. The CDR3 spells CASSGQGLRYGYTF. CDR3 nucleotides: TGTGCCAGCAGTGGACAGGGGCTTCGCTATGGCTACACCTTC.

This clone came up once. At the DNA level, this CDR3 is encoded by other sequences in the same sample as well. The rearrangement joins TRBV18 to TRBJ2-7; the D is unclear. CDR3 length: 13 amino acids. CDR1 and CDR2 from the germline V gene are KGHSH and LQKENI. Trimming took 3 bases from V and 3 from J, leaving 9 bases between them. As DNA, the CDR3 is TGTGCCAGCTCACCGGCGCGGAACTACGAGCAGTACTTC. This codes for CASSPARNYEQYF. The full variable domain, its missing parts supplied by reference TRBV18 and TRBJ2-7, is NAGVMQNPRHLVRRRGQEARLRCSPMKGHSHVYWYRQLPEEGLKFMVYLQKENIIDESGMPKERFSAEFPKEGPSILRIQQVVRGDSAAYFCASSPARNYEQYFGPGTRLTVT.

Note on this clone: This sample includes further DNA sequences coding for the same CDR3. This CDR3 reads CASSLASGGYNEQFF. In DNA form, the CDR3 reads TGCGCCAGCAGCTTAGCTAGCGGGGGCTACAATGAGCAGTTCTTC. The gene calls are TRBV5-1 and TRBJ2-1, with 10 positions matching TRBD2. This CDR3 region has 15 residues. Germline CDR1 SGHRS, CDR2 YFSETQ. Trimming removed 2 bases from V and 3 bases from J; junction bases left unmatched: 2.

The chain has TRBV5-1 and TRBJ2-3; D might be TRBD1 (6 bases). The length of the CDR3 is 15 residues. Trimming took 5 bases from V and 3 from J, leaving 16 bases between them. Germline V gene lookup returns CDR1 SGHRS and CDR2 YFSETQ. The CDR3: CASRLTTTGTDTQYF. CDR3 DNA sequence: TGCGCCAGCAGGCTTACGACTACAGGGACAGATACGCAGTATTTT.

CDR3 sequence reads: CASSYEGSSYEQYF. In nucleotides, the CDR3 is TGTGCCAGCAGTTACGAGGGTTCGTCCTACGAGCAGTACTTC. The chain combines TRBV6-6 with TRBJ2-7; tentatively, D is TRBD2 (5 bases). This CDR3 spans 14 amino acids. Trimming left V 2 bases short and J 1 base short, with 9 bases between. Germline CDR1 is MNHNY and CDR2 is SVGAGI (reference sequence).

This clone appeared once. The chain couples TRBV27 to TRBJ1-1, with TRBD1 matching over 7 bases. The V and J ends lost 5 bases and 5 bases, in that order; junction bases with no gene match: 5. The germline V gene encodes CDR1 MNHEY and CDR2 SMNVEV (reference sequence). The CDR3 is 13 residues long. The CDR3 is CASSKTGRTEAFF. For the CDR3, the DNA is TGTGCCAGCAGTAAGACAGGGCGTACTGAAGCTTTCTTT.

The chain combines TRBV6-6 with TRBJ1-2; no clear D. Trimming cost V 6 bases and J 5 bases, with 16 bases left between them. The CDR3 totals 14 residues. Germline assignment: CDR1 MNHNY and CDR2 SVGAGI (reference sequence). CDR3 coding DNA: TGTGCCAGCAGAATCGGACCGGAATGGTATGGCTACACCTTC. Its protein product is CASRIGPEWYGYTF.

The chain uses TRBV7-2 and TRBJ2-2; D is uncertain. V lost 5 bases, J lost 6 bases, and 10 bases lay in between. The CDR3 contains 13 residues. The V gene's germline CDR1 is SGHTA and CDR2 FQGNSA. The CDR3 reads CASSPVRSGELFF. CDR3 sequence (DNA): TGTGCCAGCAGCCCAGTAAGGTCCGGGGAGCTGTTTTTT.

The chain carries TRBV28 and TRBJ1-4, with D perhaps matching TRBD1 (5 bases). V was cut by 6 bases and J by 0 bases, with 11 bases left in between. The CDR3 is made up of 15 amino acids. CDR1 MDHEN and CDR2 SYDVKM come from the germline V gene. CDR3 protein: CASSPGGSTNEKLFF. The CDR3 DNA sequence: TGTGCCAGCAGCCCCGGGGGTTCAACTAATGAAAAACTGTTTTTT.

The chain links TRBV19 to TRBJ2-7; 10 nucleotides agree with TRBD1. The V segment lost 1 base and the J segment 4 bases; nucleotides outside the gene matches: 4. The CDR3 spans 15 residues. Germline CDR1 is LNHDA and CDR2 is SQIVND (reference sequence). DNA of the CDR3: TGTGCCAGTAGTATAGCCGGGACAGGGGCATACGAGCAGTACTTC. Translation: CASSIAGTGAYEQYF.

The chain employs TRBV2 and TRBJ2-3; D is unclear. The CDR3 covers 13 residues. CDR1 and CDR2 from the germline V gene are SNHLY and FYNNEI. Trimming removed 4 bases at V and 5 bases at J, with 10 bases between. The CDR3 region has the DNA TGTGCCAGCAGTGCCACCATGGAAGATACGCAGTATTTT. This sequence encodes CASSATMEDTQYF.

The V call is TRBV7-2, the J call TRBJ2-7; 7 bases fit TRBD1. From germline, CDR1 is SGHTA and CDR2 FQGNSA. The CDR3 is 14 residues long. V shed 4 bases, J shed 6 bases, and the junction held 9 bases outside the gene matches. The CDR3 coding sequence is TGTGCCAGCAGCTCCGACAGGGTGGTCGGCGAGCAGTACTTC. It is translated as CASSSDRVVGEQYF.

The genes are TRBV7-9 and TRBJ2-1; TRBD2 might be the D (6 bases). The V end lost 3 bases, the J end lost 2 bases, and 11 bases lay between the germline ends. The CDR3 length is 15 residues. From germline, CDR1 is SEHNR and CDR2 FQNEAQ (reference sequence). The CDR3 loop is CASSLRGSPYNEQFF. Written as DNA, the CDR3 is TGTGCCAGCAGCTTGCGGGGAAGTCCCTACAATGAGCAGTTCTTC.

This clone has a single count. The V and J genes are TRBV4-1 and TRBJ2-1; TRBD2 matches 9 bases. The CDR3 spans 15 residues. Per the germline V gene, CDR1 is MGHRA and CDR2 is YSYEKL. Unmatched junction bases numbered 4, after V lost 0 bases and J lost 7 bases. In DNA form, the CDR3 reads TGCGCCAGCAGCCAAGATACCCTAGCGGGGAATGAGCAGTTCTTC. Amino acid sequence: CASSQDTLAGNEQFF.